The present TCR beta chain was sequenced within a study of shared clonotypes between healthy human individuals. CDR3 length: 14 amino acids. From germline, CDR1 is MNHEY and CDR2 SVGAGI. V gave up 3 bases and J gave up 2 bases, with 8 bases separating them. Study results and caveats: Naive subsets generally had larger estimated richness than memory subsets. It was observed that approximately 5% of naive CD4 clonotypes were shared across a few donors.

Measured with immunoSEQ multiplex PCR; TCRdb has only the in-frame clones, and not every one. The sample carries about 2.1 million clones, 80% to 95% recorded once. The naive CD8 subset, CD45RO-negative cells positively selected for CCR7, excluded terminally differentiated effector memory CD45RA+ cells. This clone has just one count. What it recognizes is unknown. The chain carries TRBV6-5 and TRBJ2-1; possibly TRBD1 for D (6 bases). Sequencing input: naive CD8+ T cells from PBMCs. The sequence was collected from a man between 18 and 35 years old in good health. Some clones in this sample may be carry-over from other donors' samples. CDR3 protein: CASSYGTTYNEQFF. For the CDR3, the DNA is TGTGCCAGCAGTTATGGGACAACCTACAATGAGCAGTTCTTC.